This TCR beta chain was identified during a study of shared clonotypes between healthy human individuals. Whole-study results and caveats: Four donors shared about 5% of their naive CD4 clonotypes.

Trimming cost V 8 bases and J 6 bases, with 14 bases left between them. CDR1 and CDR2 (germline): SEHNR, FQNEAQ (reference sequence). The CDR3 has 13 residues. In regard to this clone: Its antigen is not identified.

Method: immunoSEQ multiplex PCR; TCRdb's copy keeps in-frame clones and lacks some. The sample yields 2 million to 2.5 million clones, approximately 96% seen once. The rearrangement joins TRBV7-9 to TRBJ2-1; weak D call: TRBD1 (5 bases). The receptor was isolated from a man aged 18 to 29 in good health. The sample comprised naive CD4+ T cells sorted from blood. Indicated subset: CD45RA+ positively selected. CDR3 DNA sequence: TGTGCCAGCGTCATTTGGGGCTTCAATGAGCAGTTCTTC. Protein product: CASVIWGFNEQFF.